A selection of T cell receptor beta chains follows, all from one sample in a study of T cells after yellow fever vaccination. TCRdb analysed the 5' RACE reads with MiXCR anew, one entry per CDR3 protein. The sample contains some 600,000 distinct CDR3 sequences, less than 20% of which appear only once. Material: PBMCs, obtained about 5 days after the first yellow fever vaccination. The receptors stem from a man aged 18 to 29 who received the YFV17D yellow fever vaccine. Each CDR3 is given with its conserved first and last residue. The D gene is left open where the match is weak. Size tells how often a clone was seen (once, few, many) or the class of an expanded clone, and some rows leave it out.

cdr3_length: 15
v_call: TRBV5-4
j_call: TRBJ2-5
clone_size: -
d_call: -
cdr3_aa: CASSFGGGARETQYF
cdr3_nt: TGTGCCAGCAGCTTTGGGGGCGGGGCGCGGGAGACCCAGTACTTC

cdr3_length: 19
v_call: TRBV28
j_call: TRBJ2-1
clone_size: many
d_call: TRBD2
cdr3_aa: CASTLTWGLAGENYNEQFF
cdr3_nt: TGTGCCAGCACCCTAACGTGGGGACTAGCGGGGGAAAACTACAATGAGCAGTTCTTC

cdr3_length: 17
v_call: TRBV12-5
j_call: TRBJ2-1
clone_size: -
d_call: -
cdr3_aa: CASGLVQSGGAFNEQFF
cdr3_nt: TGTGCTAGTGGTTTGGTACAGTCAGGGGGGGCCTTCAATGAGCAGTTCTTC

cdr3_length: 15
v_call: TRBV7-2
j_call: TRBJ2-2
clone_size: many
d_call: TRBD1
cdr3_aa: CASSSRQGATGELFF
cdr3_nt: TGTGCCAGCAGCTCTCGACAGGGAGCGACCGGGGAGCTGTTTTTT

cdr3_length: 13
v_call: TRBV6-2/TRBV6-3
j_call: TRBJ2-5
clone_size: -
d_call: -
cdr3_aa: CASRDGIKDTQYF
cdr3_nt: TGTGCCAGCAGGGACGGAATCAAAGATACCCAGTACTTC

cdr3_length: 13
v_call: TRBV30
j_call: TRBJ2-5
clone_size: few
d_call: -
cdr3_aa: CAWSVVHQETQYF
cdr3_nt: TGTGCCTGGAGTGTAGTACACCAAGAGACCCAGTACTTC

cdr3_length: 14
v_call: TRBV12-3/TRBV12-4
j_call: TRBJ1-4
clone_size: few
d_call: -
cdr3_aa: CASSPLGGPRKLFF
cdr3_nt: TGTGCCAGCAGTCCGTTGGGGGGGCCCCGAAAACTGTTTTTT

cdr3_length: 15
v_call: TRBV12-3/TRBV12-4
j_call: TRBJ2-1
clone_size: -
d_call: TRBD2
cdr3_aa: CASSPGGGAYNEQFF
cdr3_nt: TGTGCCAGCAGTCCCGGGGGGGGGGCGTACAATGAGCAGTTCTTC

cdr3_length: 16
v_call: TRBV24-1
j_call: TRBJ2-5
clone_size: -
d_call: TRBD1
cdr3_aa: CATSDAGTGAEETQYF
cdr3_nt: TGTGCCACCAGTGATGCCGGGACAGGGGCCGAAGAGACCCAGTACTTC

cdr3_length: 11
v_call: TRBV7-8
j_call: TRBJ2-2
clone_size: -
d_call: -
cdr3_aa: CATERPGELFF
cdr3_nt: TGTGCCACGGAGCGGCCCGGGGAGCTGTTTTTT

cdr3_length: 12
v_call: TRBV7-9
j_call: TRBJ1-2
clone_size: few
d_call: -
cdr3_aa: CASSLINYGYTF
cdr3_nt: TGTGCCAGCAGCCTGATTAACTATGGCTACACCTTC

cdr3_length: 13
v_call: TRBV5-1
j_call: TRBJ2-3
clone_size: few
d_call: -
cdr3_aa: CATARLVADTQYF
cdr3_nt: TGCGCCACCGCCCGACTAGTCGCAGATACGCAGTATTTT

cdr3_length: 14
v_call: TRBV11-2
j_call: TRBJ2-5
clone_size: few
d_call: TRBD1
cdr3_aa: CASSAGTGKETQYF
cdr3_nt: TGTGCCAGCAGCGCGGGGACAGGGAAAGAGACCCAGTACTTC

cdr3_length: 17
v_call: TRBV13
j_call: TRBJ1-2
clone_size: -
d_call: TRBD1
cdr3_aa: CASSRKSSGGHNYGYTF
cdr3_nt: TGTGCCAGCAGCCGTAAATCCTCAGGGGGTCATAACTATGGCTACACCTTC

cdr3_length: 19
v_call: TRBV12-3/TRBV12-4
j_call: TRBJ1-1
clone_size: few
d_call: TRBD1
cdr3_aa: CASSGRSDRAFYRNTEAFF
cdr3_nt: TGTGCCAGCAGTGGGCGAAGCGACAGGGCCTTCTACAGGAACACTGAAGCTTTCTTT

cdr3_length: 16
v_call: TRBV6-2/TRBV6-3
j_call: TRBJ2-2
clone_size: -
d_call: -
cdr3_aa: CASRTGTTPNTGELFF
cdr3_nt: TGTGCCAGCAGAACCGGGACAACCCCGAACACCGGGGAGCTGTTTTTT

cdr3_length: 16
v_call: TRBV15
j_call: TRBJ2-1
clone_size: -
d_call: TRBD1
cdr3_aa: CATSRGDRGPYNEQFF
cdr3_nt: TGTGCCACCAGCAGAGGGGACAGGGGGCCCTACAATGAGCAGTTCTTC

cdr3_length: 18
v_call: TRBV5-1
j_call: TRBJ2-2
clone_size: few
d_call: TRBD2
cdr3_aa: CASSLRTSGGARGGELFF
cdr3_nt: TGCGCCAGCAGCTTGCGGACTAGCGGGGGGGCCCGTGGCGGGGAGCTGTTTTTT

cdr3_length: 12
v_call: TRBV6-1
j_call: TRBJ1-5
clone_size: few
d_call: -
cdr3_aa: CASSGTNQPQHF
cdr3_nt: TGTGCCAGCAGCGGAACTAATCAGCCCCAGCATTTT

cdr3_length: 16
v_call: TRBV5-1
j_call: TRBJ2-4
clone_size: -
d_call: TRBD2
cdr3_aa: CASSLNMLAGAGIQYF
cdr3_nt: TGCGCCAGCAGCTTGAATATGCTAGCGGGGGCCGGAATTCAGTACTTC

cdr3_length: 16
v_call: TRBV29-1
j_call: TRBJ1-4
clone_size: -
d_call: -
cdr3_aa: CSVEDLGDPGGEKLFF
cdr3_nt: TGCAGCGTTGAGGACCTAGGAGATCCCGGTGGGGAAAAACTGTTTTTT

cdr3_length: 16
v_call: TRBV5-6
j_call: TRBJ1-5
clone_size: few
d_call: TRBD1
cdr3_aa: CASSLATGERNQPQHF
cdr3_nt: TGTGCCAGCAGCTTGGCGACAGGGGAGCGCAATCAGCCCCAGCATTTT

cdr3_length: 14
v_call: TRBV29-1
j_call: TRBJ2-2
clone_size: few
d_call: -
cdr3_aa: CSVAGATGTGELFF
cdr3_nt: TGCAGCGTTGCGGGAGCTACGGGCACCGGGGAGCTGTTTTTT

cdr3_length: 14
v_call: TRBV4-1
j_call: TRBJ2-7
clone_size: -
d_call: -
cdr3_aa: CASSPGQFNYEQYF
cdr3_nt: TGCGCCAGCAGCCCAGGACAGTTTAATTACGAGCAGTACTTC

cdr3_length: 15
v_call: TRBV18
j_call: TRBJ1-4
clone_size: -
d_call: -
cdr3_aa: CASSPPGRWGEKLFF
cdr3_nt: TGTGCCAGCTCACCACCAGGGCGGTGGGGTGAAAAACTGTTTTTT

cdr3_length: 14
v_call: TRBV5-1
j_call: TRBJ1-6
clone_size: -
d_call: -
cdr3_aa: CASSIRDLNSPLHF
cdr3_nt: TGCGCCAGCAGCATACGGGATCTAAATTCACCCCTCCACTTT

cdr3_length: 14
v_call: TRBV18
j_call: TRBJ2-7
clone_size: -
d_call: -
cdr3_aa: CASSLALTFYEQYF
cdr3_nt: TGTGCCAGCTCACTCGCCCTCACATTTTACGAGCAGTACTTC

cdr3_length: 14
v_call: TRBV29-1
j_call: TRBJ1-1
clone_size: -
d_call: -
cdr3_aa: CSVARYRANTEAFF
cdr3_nt: TGCAGCGTTGCCCGATACAGGGCGAACACTGAAGCTTTCTTT

cdr3_length: 17
v_call: TRBV18
j_call: TRBJ2-3
clone_size: -
d_call: TRBD2
cdr3_aa: CASTPGGGRTLTDTQYF
cdr3_nt: TGTGCCAGCACCCCAGGCGGGGGGCGCACCCTCACAGATACGCAGTATTTT

cdr3_length: 14
v_call: TRBV20-1
j_call: TRBJ2-5
clone_size: -
d_call: -
cdr3_aa: CSARKGHPGETQYF
cdr3_nt: TGCAGTGCTAGAAAAGGACATCCGGGGGAGACCCAGTACTTC

cdr3_length: 11
v_call: TRBV6-7
j_call: TRBJ1-6
clone_size: many
d_call: -
cdr3_aa: CASSYWHEIHF
cdr3_nt: TGTGCCAGCAGTTACTGGCATGAAATCCACTTT

cdr3_length: 14
v_call: TRBV5-1
j_call: TRBJ2-1
clone_size: -
d_call: -
cdr3_aa: CASSSEVPSDEQFF
cdr3_nt: TGCGCCAGCAGCTCTGAGGTACCTTCAGATGAGCAGTTCTTC

cdr3_length: 15
v_call: TRBV6-5
j_call: TRBJ2-2
clone_size: -
d_call: -
cdr3_aa: CASSYVVTNTGELFF
cdr3_nt: TGTGCCAGCAGTTATGTCGTAACGAACACCGGGGAGCTGTTTTTT

cdr3_length: 14
v_call: TRBV5-1
j_call: TRBJ2-1
clone_size: many
d_call: TRBD2
cdr3_aa: CASSFPSGGREQFF
cdr3_nt: TGCGCCAGCAGCTTCCCTAGCGGGGGGCGAGAGCAGTTCTTC

cdr3_length: 16
v_call: TRBV6-5
j_call: TRBJ1-4
clone_size: -
d_call: TRBD1
cdr3_aa: CASSFSLGTGFEKLFF
cdr3_nt: TGTGCCAGCAGTTTTTCCCTGGGGACAGGGTTTGAAAAACTGTTTTTT

cdr3_length: 17
v_call: TRBV5-1
j_call: TRBJ2-7
clone_size: few
d_call: -
cdr3_aa: CASSLDARTVSSYEQYF
cdr3_nt: TGCGCCAGCAGCTTGGACGCGAGGACAGTTAGCTCCTACGAGCAGTACTTC